This entry describes one TCR beta chain. Different DNA sequences within this sample yield the same CDR3. The data are from a study of blood T cell repertoires in COVID-19. Study details: T cells, B-cell-depleted T cells, or PBMCs supplied cDNA or gDNA.

Data came from immunoSEQ multiplex PCR; TCRdb stores just in-frame clones and leaves some out. There are some 80,000 clones in the sample; over 70% occur only once, and more than 15% lies in the top ten. The CDR3 extends over 14 amino acids. The V end was cut by 1 base, the J end by 2 bases, with 8 bases between. From germline, CDR1 is MNHEY and CDR2 SMNVEV (reference sequence). Sequenced sample: peripheral blood. This clonotype originated in a human donor in a cohort sampled during active COVID-19. The chain employs TRBV27 and TRBJ2-5, with D perhaps matching TRBD2 (6 bases). The CDR3 sequence: CASSLLGGQETQYF. The CDR3, as DNA: TGTGCCAGCAGTTTATTGGGGGGACAAGAGACCCAGTACTTC.